This T cell receptor (beta chain) was observed in a study of beta chain features in type 1 diabetes (dated by TCRdb to the late 2010s). Broadly, across the study: Patients and healthy donors did not differ in mean age, gender distribution, total cell number or subset yield. A total of around 100 million sorted cells were examined across all samples, and RNA yield correlated strongly with the number of cells per subset. In the study, recently diagnosed type 1 diabetes patients and matched healthy donors were compared on the TCRB repertoires of their sorted circulating CD4+ T cell subsets. Regulatory and stem cell-like memory subsets were isolated from only 8 patients and roughly eight healthy donors, whereas naive and central memory subsets came from all 30 or so donors.

Each donor gave one peripheral blood draw, averaging roughly 100 mL, which was collected into heparinised tubes. A BD FACSAria II was used to sort naive, central memory, regulatory and stem cell-like memory CD4+ T cells with a panel that included CD45RO, CCR7, CD25, CD127, CD95 and CD27. All sorted populations exceeded 98% purity. PBMCs were isolated right away by Lymphoprep density gradient centrifugation and were stained directly, without culture. So that batch effects would be minimized, each experiment stained and sorted samples in pairs, pairing one healthy donor with one patient. The entire isolated RNA was reverse transcribed using the High Capacity cDNA Reverse Transcription Kit, and thus expressed TCRB transcripts were sequenced. Deep immunoSEQ sequencing was applied to naive, central memory and regulatory T cell samples, giving an average of roughly 3.5 million total reads per sample. Sorted cells were lysed in RLT buffer and RNA was extracted with DNase-treated RNeasy Micro or Mini kits, depending on cell number. Each cell subset was processed on its own to prevent cross-contamination, while patient and healthy donor samples were processed together. The immunoSEQ multiplex PCR was used to amplify TCRB sequences from cDNA, generating 87-bp fragments that spanned the CDR3 region. The amplicons were sequenced using the Illumina HiSeq platform. Per the source publication's procedure: Synthetic template baselines were used to correct PCR bias computationally, reads within Hamming distance 2 were collapsed, and singletons that could not be merged were discarded. Reads were aligned to IMGT to assign V, D and J genes, CDR3 length, and insertions or deletions at six rearrangement sites. Clonotype counts were normalized to sorted cell number within each subset before computing true diversity and Gini coefficients with the tcR R package. Repertoire sharing was quantified using the overlap coefficient calculated on TCRB nucleotide sequences. TCRdb holds this immuneACCESS table with in-frame rearrangements only. Some clones are missing; in checked studies, unresolved V genes explain under half, and the rest has no known cause. V and J calls and clone size are as listed in that table; D and trimming were resolved from the DNA. For this sample the table gives 300,000 or so clones, of which about a tenth were detected only once. Together, the top ten hold about 1% of the sample.

This clone was observed a handful of times. Its recognized antigen is unknown. Base qualities were left out, and no much larger clone turns up one base away. V gives up 3 bases and J gives up 1 base, and the segment between their germline ends measures 10 bases. According to the germline V gene, CDR1 reads LGHNA and CDR2 reads YSLEER. Taken from cysteine to phenylalanine, the CDR3 has 14 residues. Left in the record is the CDR3 DNA by itself, 42 bases read in frame from the first base. Broad study findings and their caveats: Because cDNA was sequenced instead of genomic DNA, highly expressing activated cells could be over-represented, though the groups showed no difference in activation or CD3 levels. Because the HLA sub-analyses included only small numbers of individuals, any influence of HLA type on TCRB rearrangement was left unresolved. Shorter templates might be favored by PCR, yet because patient and control samples were amplified and corrected together, any such skew would affect both groups equally. In all four CD4+ subsets, TCRB CDR3 length was moderately but significantly shorter in type 1 diabetes patients. Fewer insertions and more nucleotide deletions at VDJ recombination sites were observed in patients with type 1 diabetes, implying thymic rearrangement abnormalities. Naive, central memory and regulatory TCRB repertoires appeared to be more alike among patients than among healthy donors.

The receptor was isolated from a young man with type 1 diabetes. Sequencing was performed on central memory CD4+ T cells from blood. The rearrangement combines TRBV4-3 with TRBJ2-7; a tentative D call is TRBD1 (6 bases match). CDR3 region: CASSHAQGSYEQYF. The sequenced DNA is TGCGCCAGCAGCCACGCACAGGGATCCTACGAGCAGTACTTC.